This T cell receptor (beta chain) was captured in a study of T cell changes during pregnancy in multiple sclerosis. The V end was cut by 0 bases, the J end by 1 base, with 18 bases between. CDR3 length: 17 amino acids. The germline gives CDR1 SQVTM, CDR2 ANQGSEA. Generated by immunoSEQ multiplex PCR, the TCRdb table keeps only in-frame clones and is missing some. The table records some 44,000 clones, 70% to 90% of them present only once. The TCR was taken from a female donor with multiple sclerosis, enrolled in a pregnancy study. The material sequenced was CD4+ T cells from peripheral blood mononuclear cells, taken after pregnancy. This rearrangement joins TRBV29-1 to TRBJ1-1, with D possibly matching TRBD1 (6 bases). CDR3 protein: CSVEDFRTDSWNTEAFF. The CDR3 bases are TGCAGCGTTGAAGATTTTAGGACAGATTCGTGGAACACTGAAGCTTTCTTT.